Listed here are 27 T cell receptor beta chains from one sample, sequenced in a study of T cell responses to AZD1222 COVID-19 vaccine (dated by TCRdb to about 2021). Library prep was done by the immunoSEQ multiplex PCR assay. In TCRdb, the immuneACCESS table is reduced to in-frame sequences with V and J assigned. These tables do not hold every clone; where another copy was compared, an unresolved V gene accounts for under half, and the others remain unexplained. For this sample there are approximately 140,000 clones; about nine tenths appear just once. The leading ten clones occupy approximately 3.6% of the sample. Read against the paper, the sample's time point label means: baseline before first vaccination. Here the sequenced sample was peripheral blood, taken on day 0 of AZD1222 vaccination. These receptors were collected from an adult in good health.

This chain uses TRBV6-5 with TRBJ1-1; D unclear. Germline V gene sequence: CDR1 MNHEY, CDR2 SVGAGI. This CDR3 region has 13 residues. V was cut by 6 bases and J by 0 bases, with 8 bases left in between. The CDR3: CASSLTVNTEAFF. The CDR3 coding sequence is TGTGCCAGCAGCCTTACAGTGAACACTGAAGCTTTCTTT.

The V gene is TRBV10-3, the J gene TRBJ1-1, with TRBD1 matching 7 bases. Germline assignment: CDR1 ENHRY and CDR2 SYGVKD. The CDR3 is 17 residues long. Germline trimming cut 3 bases from V and 1 base from J; bases unmatched to any gene: 11. CDR3 bases: TGTGCCATCAGTGACCCACCCCGACAGGGTTCGAACACTGAAGCTTTCTTT. This encodes CAISDPPRQGSNTEAFF.

The chain has TRBV3-1 (or the pseudogene TRBV3-2) and TRBJ2-1, with D possibly matching TRBD1 (6 bases). In germline, CDR1 is LGHDT, CDR2 YNNKEL (reference sequence). This CDR3 comprises 16 residues. The germline V and J ends were trimmed by 1 base and 2 bases, with 12 bases remaining between them. CDR3 sequence: CASSQVGAGAYNEQFF. The CDR3 DNA is TGTGCCAGCAGCCAAGTTGGGGCAGGGGCCTACAATGAGCAGTTCTTC.

V is TRBV3-1 (or the pseudogene TRBV3-2) and J is TRBJ1-2; 9 bases match TRBD1. The CDR3 has 16 amino acids. V trimming: 3 bases; J trimming: 3 bases; junction bases outside the gene matches: 8. The germline V gene encodes CDR1 LGHDT and CDR2 YNNKEL (reference sequence). CDR3 sequence reads: CASSQGGTGRHYGYTF. The CDR3 DNA reads TGTGCCAGCAGCCAGGGGGGGACAGGGCGACACTATGGCTACACCTTC.

The chain carries TRBV25-1 and TRBJ2-5; either TRBD1 or TRBD2 may supply D (5 bases each). From germline, CDR1 is MGHDK and CDR2 SYGVNS. The CDR3 consists of 15 residues. V dropped 1 base and J dropped 1 base, with 10 bases sitting between them. In nucleotides, the CDR3 is TGTGCCAGCAGTGAATGGGGACGGTCCCAAGAGACCCAGTACTTC. This encodes CASSEWGRSQETQYF.

This clone was recorded only once. The chain combines TRBV19 with TRBJ1-4; tentative D call: TRBD1 (5 bases). CDR1 is LNHDA and CDR2 is SQIVND in the germline V gene (reference sequence). Trimming removed 4 bases from V and 8 bases from J, with 14 bases in between. The CDR3 covers 14 residues. CDR3 sequence: CASSTRVPQEKLFF. CDR3 bases: TGTGCCAGTAGTACCAGGGTTCCGCAGGAAAAACTGTTTTTT.

CDR3 DNA: TGTGCCTGGAGCGCGCCGGGGAATAATTCACCCCTCCACTTT. It translates to CAWSAPGNNSPLHF. The chain uses TRBV30 and TRBJ1-6, with D unresolved. V was trimmed by 3 bases and J by 5 bases, leaving 11 bases between them. This CDR3 is 14 amino acids long. Per germline, CDR1 GTSNPN and CDR2 SVGIG (reference sequence).

The chain uses TRBV30 and TRBJ1-2; 9 bases are shared with TRBD1. The germline V gene has CDR1 GTSNPN and CDR2 SVGIG (reference sequence). CDR3 length equals 17 residues. V was clipped by 8 bases and J by 7 bases; unmatched bases: 23. The DNA for the CDR3 is TGTGCCGATGGTGGATTCAGTGGCGGGACAGGGTACTCTGGCTACACCTTC. This gives the protein CADGGFSGGTGYSGYTF.

The chain recombines TRBV9 with TRBJ2-1, with 7 bases lining up with TRBD1. This CDR3 is built from 14 residues. The J segment lost 5 bases and the V segment lost 3 bases, leaving 5 bases of the junction unmatched. Germline CDR1 is SGDLS and CDR2 is YYNGEE. This chain's CDR3 is CASSDLGQDNEQFF. CDR3 coding DNA: TGTGCCAGCAGCGACCTCGGACAGGACAATGAGCAGTTCTTC.

V usage is TRBV5-1 and J usage is TRBJ1-5; TRBD1 agrees at 8 bases. Germline V gene data show CDR1 as SGHRS and CDR2 as YFSETQ. V lost 3 bases, J lost 0 bases, and 2 bases stayed unmatched. This CDR3 spans 15 amino acids. In DNA form, the CDR3 reads TGCGCCAGCAGCTCGACAGGGGATAGCAATCAGCCCCAGCATTTT. Residues: CASSSTGDSNQPQHF.

The chain uses TRBV5-1 and TRBJ1-2; unclear D gene. V lost 6 bases and J lost 4, with 13 bases in between. Germline CDR1 reads SGHRS; CDR2 reads YFSETQ. The CDR3 consists of 13 residues. CDR3 residues: CASTGFDGYGYTF. The CDR3 nucleotides read TGCGCCAGCACCGGGTTCGATGGCTATGGCTACACCTTC.

This clone was counted once. The chain couples TRBV6-1 to TRBJ1-5, with D unclear. The germline V and J ends were trimmed by 3 bases and 4 bases, with 13 bases remaining between them. Germline-derived CDR1 and CDR2 are MNHNS and SASEGT. The CDR3 contains 15 residues. CDR3 loop: CASSDGSRRNQPQHF. The CDR3 coding sequence is TGTGCCAGCAGTGATGGGTCCAGGCGGAATCAGCCCCAGCATTTT.

The V and J genes are TRBV21-1 and TRBJ2-1. TRBV21-1 is listed as a pseudogene. The CDR3 is made up of 17 amino acids. The CDR3 reads CASSKVKGGRGRPEQFF. The DNA for the CDR3 is TGTGCCAGCAGCAAAGTTAAGGGAGGTAGGGGGAGGCCGGAGCAGTTCTTC.

This clone was seen just once. This sequence joins TRBV5-1 and TRBJ1-6; 10 nucleotides line up with TRBD1. CDR1 is SGHRS and CDR2 is YFSETQ in the germline V gene. Losses at the gene ends were 5 bases for V and 5 bases for J; bases not matched to a gene: 4. This CDR3 is 15 amino acids long. This chain's CDR3 is CASRYGQGDNSPLHF. CDR3 DNA sequence: TGCGCCAGCAGATACGGACAGGGGGATAATTCACCCCTCCACTTT.

This chain links TRBV27 with TRBJ1-6; D is perhaps TRBD1 (5 bases). Trimming removed 6 bases from V and 0 bases from J, with 15 bases in between. Germline CDR1 reads MNHEY; CDR2 reads SMNVEV (reference sequence). The CDR3 contains 17 residues. The CDR3 DNA reads TGTGCCAGCAGGGGGATAGGGGTAGACTCCTATAATTCACCCCTCCACTTT. Translating it yields CASRGIGVDSYNSPLHF.

As DNA, the CDR3 is TGTGCCAGTAGTAAGGGGGGTCCCTCCTACAATGAGCAGTTCTTC. Translation: CASSKGGPSYNEQFF. The chain uses TRBV19 and TRBJ2-1; D assignment may be TRBD1 or TRBD2 (6 bases each). CDR3 size: 15 residues. Trimming took off 4 bases at V and 0 bases at J, with 10 bases between the two ends. The germline V gene has CDR1 LNHDA and CDR2 SQIVND (reference sequence).

V is TRBV4-1 and J is TRBJ2-3; maybe TRBD1 (7 bases). This CDR3 contains 16 residues. Germline CDR1 MGHRA, CDR2 YSYEKL. Trimming removed 1 base from V and 4 bases from J, with 15 bases in between. The CDR3 loop is CASSQGAGTGADTQYF. In DNA form, the CDR3 reads TGCGCCAGCAGCCAAGGGGCGGGAACAGGGGCAGATACGCAGTATTTT.

V and J are TRBV30 and TRBJ1-5, with a tentative D call TRBD1 (6 bases). The germline CDR1 and CDR2 sequences are GTSNPN and SVGIG (reference sequence). Trimming pared 1 base from V and 4 bases from J, leaving 11 bases between. CDR3 length: 14 residues. CDR3 residues: CAWSATGGNQPQHF. CDR3 DNA sequence: TGTGCCTGGAGTGCGACAGGCGGAAATCAGCCCCAGCATTTT.

This chain connects TRBV6-6 to TRBJ1-4, with 8 bases fitting TRBD1. V gave up 7 bases and J gave up 10 bases; unmatched junction bases: 11. Germline assignment: CDR1 MNHNY and CDR2 SVGAGI (reference sequence). The CDR3 consists of 14 residues. The CDR3 region has the DNA TGTGCCAGCACCCTACCTGGACAGGGTCGAAAACTGTTTTTT. It codes for CASTLPGQGRKLFF.

The chain has TRBV3-1 (or the pseudogene TRBV3-2) and TRBJ1-3, with 9 bases fitting TRBD1. The V gene end was trimmed by 4 bases and the J gene end by 1 base; junction bases not matched to a gene: 5. CDR3 length equals 16 residues. Germline lookup yields CDR1 LGHDT and CDR2 YNNKEL (reference sequence). Written as DNA, the CDR3 is TGTGCCAGCAGCCGAGCGACAGGGGGATCTGGAAACACCATATATTTT. It codes for CASSRATGGSGNTIYF.

The gene calls are TRBV11-2 and TRBJ2-7; 11 bases align to TRBD2. J gave up 4 bases and V 1 base, and 15 bases lay outside the gene matches. The CDR3 is 19 amino acids. Germline lookup yields CDR1 SGHAT and CDR2 FQNNGV. CDR3 sequence reads: CASSLGEGYGTSGSYEQYF. DNA of the CDR3: TGTGCCAGCAGCTTAGGAGAGGGGTACGGGACTAGCGGAAGTTACGAGCAGTACTTC.

Only one count was recorded for this clone. The rearrangement uses TRBV11-3 and TRBJ2-7, with TRBD2 as a possible D gene (5 bases). The CDR3 extends over 13 amino acids. Germline V gives CDR1 SGHNT, CDR2 YENEEA. With 4 bases removed from V and 0 bases from J, the gap between germline ends came to 7 bases. Written as DNA, the CDR3 is TGTGCCAGCAGCTCGGGATCCTCCTACGAGCAGTACTTC. It translates to CASSSGSSYEQYF.

The chain is built from TRBV18 and TRBJ1-5; TRBD1 is a possible D gene (5 bases). Germline-derived CDR1 and CDR2 are KGHSH and LQKENI. V lost 3 bases to trimming and J lost 7 bases, with 13 bases between them. The CDR3 covers 14 residues. Here the CDR3 reads CASSPEGRGQPQHF. The CDR3, as DNA: TGTGCCAGCTCACCGGAGGGGAGAGGACAGCCCCAGCATTTT.

This rearrangement joins TRBV19 to TRBJ1-5; 8 nucleotides align to TRBD1. This CDR3 contains 13 residues. After removal of 7 bases from V and 7 bases from J, the junction contained 6 bases not matched to a gene. In germline, CDR1 is LNHDA, CDR2 SQIVND (reference sequence). The CDR3 is CASTPTGAQPQHF. The CDR3 DNA follows: TGTGCCAGTACCCCGACAGGGGCCCAGCCCCAGCATTTT. The full variable domain, completed using reference TRBV19 and TRBJ1-5, is DGGITQSPKYLFRKEGQNVTLSCEQNLNHDAMYWYRQDPGQGLRLIYYSQIVNDFQKGDIAEGYSVSREKKESFPLTVTSAQKNPTAFYLCASTPTGAQPQHFGDGTRLSIL.

CDR3 protein: CASTPDRNIQYF. The CDR3 DNA reads TGTGCCAGCACCCCGGACCGAAACATTCAGTACTTC. The chain combines TRBV3-1 (or the pseudogene TRBV3-2) with TRBJ2-4; D not resolved. Trimming took off 7 bases at V and 6 bases at J, with 10 bases between the two ends. The CDR3 consists of 12 residues. CDR1 is LGHDT and CDR2 is YNNKEL in the germline V gene (reference sequence).

The DNA of the CDR3 is TGTGCCAGCAGTTTCACGGGACTAGCGGGAGGTTACGAGCAGTACTTC. Protein: CASSFTGLAGGYEQYF. V is TRBV6-5 and J is TRBJ2-7, with 15 bases that match TRBD2. V lost 4 bases and J lost 4; bases outside the gene matches: 5. This CDR3 has 16 amino acids. Per germline, CDR1 MNHEY and CDR2 SVGAGI.

J is TRBJ2-2 and V is TRBV11-1; 7 nucleotides line up with TRBD2. CDR3 length: 15 amino acids. Germline CDR1 and CDR2: SGHAT and FQDESV (reference sequence). After removal of 5 bases from V and 4 bases from J, the junction contained 7 bases not matched to a gene. In DNA, the CDR3 is TGTGCCAGCAGCCTCCTTGGGGGGGTCACCGGGGAGCTGTTTTTT. It specifies CASSLLGGVTGELFF.